This T cell receptor (beta chain) emerged from a study of blood T cell repertoires in COVID-19. Study-wide background: There were acute and convalescent COVID-19 samples, and they came from the United States, Italy and Spain. PBMCs, B-cell-depleted T cells, or T cells were the source of the cDNA or gDNA that made up the material.

Original processing notes: By means of reference gene primer amplification, nucleated cell counts were estimated. The data were produced by immunoSEQ multiplex PCR, yet TCRdb's version contains in-frame clones alone and is incomplete. V, J and clone size derive from that table, while D and trimming were established from the DNA sequence. Of nearly 200,000 clones listed, about 88% are singletons. Germline V gene lookup returns CDR1 LNHNV and CDR2 YYDKDF (reference sequence). The ends were cut back, 2 bases at V and 0 bases at J, with 20 bases in the middle. This CDR3 is 19 amino acids long. The chain joins TRBV15 to TRBJ1-3; a possible D gene is TRBD1 (5 bases). The specimen was peripheral blood. The receptor was derived from a woman between 40 and 55 years old who had recovered from COVID-19. The chain's CDR3 is CATSRPLDRGNYSGNTIYF. DNA for the CDR3: TGTGCCACCAGCAGACCCCTCGACCGGGGGAACTACTCTGGAAACACCATATATTTT.